The rows below give T cell receptor beta chains drawn from one sample of a study of human T cells and chemical hapten exposure. One entry per CDR3 protein, called by TCRdb with MiXCR from the RACE reads. The table has 80,000 to 95,000 distinct CDR3 sequences, 9.6% seen once; the top ten hold around 4%. This sample comprised whole blood, obtained in connection with sensitization to the hapten diphenylcyclopropenone (DPC). All receptors come from a woman between 40 and 50 years old with alopecia areata. Some clones in this sample may be carry-over from other donors' samples. Each CDR3 is given with its conserved first and last residue.

CAIRTGPDNEQFF	TRBV10-3
CASSLGRGPGQPQHF	TRBV7-6
CASSQSGGAPDTQYF	TRBV7-3
CASSPGGAPLHF	TRBV12-3/TRBV12-4
CASSRESLRGELFF	TRBV4-1
CAISEHRYGYEQYF	TRBV10-3
CSAGGNYGYTF	TRBV20-1
CASRTGSWGEKLFF	TRBV27
CASSPAEETPYF	TRBV7-9
CASSRAAGLWAYEQYF	TRBV6-2/TRBV6-3
CASRGGSNQPQHF	TRBV2
CASSQVHQGGTKNIQYF	TRBV4-2
CASSQGLGSWPYEQYF	TRBV4-1
CATSRDGGGEQFF	TRBV15
CASSPGRGSGANVLTF	TRBV27
CASRRRGELSTDTQYF	TRBV6-6
CANQGSPNTGELFF	TRBV10-3
CASSLVSGTGVANSPLHF	TRBV12-3/TRBV12-4
CASNFGPVNTEAFF	TRBV6-1
CASSLRGGNAGDTQYF	TRBV7-8
CASSFTVSQETQYF	TRBV7-6
CSAREGSYNSPLRF	TRBV20-1
CASSPTGVNEKLFF	TRBV7-9
CAMGMTGTEAFF	TRBV10-3
CATSDSSGGAEEQYF	TRBV24-1
CASSLDRAQINYGYTF	TRBV18
CASSQMGGQPQHF	TRBV14
CASSRVDSGANVLTF	TRBV19
CASRSAGTDTQYF	TRBV3-1
CASSVGSPETQYF	TRBV9
CASRPDSPFSCEQYF	TRBV19
CASQGQNTDTQYF	TRBV7-6
CASNPSGVNTGELFF	TRBV12-3/TRBV12-4
CSVGSTGQMNTEAFF	TRBV29-1
CSVESGLGNTIYF	TRBV29-1
CASSRGSEGYTF	TRBV11-1
CASSQETAYPSANYGYTF	TRBV4-3
CAISEFPGADTEAFF	TRBV10-3
CAPRDAEQYF	TRBV12-2
CATTAASSYEQYF	TRBV6-6
CSASHSTYEQYF	TRBV20-1
CASSPSGGMTGNTIYF	TRBV18
CASSQGTQDTQYF	TRBV18
CAWSPGTDTQYF	TRBV30
CASSPTVRTQNTGELFF	TRBV12-3/TRBV12-4
CASSFKGLNSPLHF	TRBV5-6
CASSFAVTGTDTQYF	TRBV5-6
CASSSSGTQYF	TRBV6-5
CASSLGLAGGLGYEQYF	TRBV7-8
CASSLPGQSSLF	TRBV7-2
CASSEGRQGVEEQFF	TRBV25-1
CASSLGQGLRELFF	TRBV7-2
CSASPVGLDTQYF	TRBV20-1
CASSQKWEDGYTF	TRBV7-9
CASSSVVVSSYNEQFF	TRBV7-8
CASSLDRGGEQFF	TRBV7-7
CASSEQGATAYGYTF	TRBV2
CASSRKRGSYEQYF	TRBV6-5
CASSSPDRGPRDEQFF	TRBV7-2